The next 30 T cell receptor beta chains were all read from a single sample in a study of blood T cell repertoires in COVID-19. The assay was immunoSEQ multiplex PCR, and TCRdb's table has in-frame clones only and misses some. The sample lists about 200,000 clones, 88% occurring once. Material: peripheral blood. These receptors all come from a human donor in a cohort sampled during active COVID-19.

This clone was seen just once. The chain recombines TRBV7-2 with TRBJ2-5; TRBD2 is a possible D gene (5 bases). Per germline, CDR1 SGHTA and CDR2 FQGNSA. The CDR3 sequence is 13 residues long. Between the trimmed V and J ends, which lost 6 bases and 3 bases, there was a span of 11 bases. The CDR3 DNA follows: TGTGCCAGCAGTCCGAGGGTGGAAGAGACCCAGTACTTC. Its protein is CASSPRVEETQYF.

Remarks on this clone: Other DNA sequences in the same sample also yield this CDR3. DNA of the CDR3: TGCGCCAGCAGCCAGCTAAATCTAGCCAAAAACATTCAGTACTTC. It yields the protein CASSQLNLAKNIQYF. The rearrangement joins TRBV4-1 to TRBJ2-4, with D unclear. V lost 3 bases and J 0 bases, leaving 9 bases between the germline ends. Germline V gene data show CDR1 as MGHRA and CDR2 as YSYEKL. The CDR3 contains 15 residues.

The rearrangement joins TRBV28 to TRBJ1-3; TRBD1 might be the D (6 bases). The CDR3 totals 16 residues. V was trimmed by 5 bases and J by 6 bases, leaving 20 bases between them. Germline lookup yields CDR1 MDHEN and CDR2 SYDVKM. CDR3 residues: CASSPRDGGWENTIYF. The CDR3 nucleotides read TGTGCCAGCAGTCCCCGAGATGGGGGCTGGGAAAACACCATATATTTT.

This clone was seen more than once but under ten times. In nucleotides, the CDR3 is TGTGCCAGCAGCCAAGCTGGGACTAGCGGTAGGGCGGCCCAGTACTTC. Encoded protein: CASSQAGTSGRAAQYF. The chain uses TRBV14 and TRBJ2-5; 11 positions match TRBD2. CDR3 length: 16 residues. V lost 1 base, J lost 9 bases, and 10 bases stayed unmatched. CDR1 SGHDN and CDR2 FVKESK come from the germline V gene.

The chain employs TRBV5-1 and TRBJ1-2, with 7 bases aligning to TRBD1. The germline gives CDR1 SGHRS, CDR2 YFSETQ. The CDR3 contains 12 residues. With 2 bases clipped from V and 8 bases from J, the junction kept 3 bases outside the gene matches. For the CDR3, the DNA is TGCGCCAGCAGCTTCGACAGGGCGGGCTACACCTTC. Protein product: CASSFDRAGYTF.

The rearrangement uses TRBV7-2 and TRBJ2-7; TRBD1 is a possible D gene (5 bases). CDR1 SGHTA and CDR2 FQGNSA come from the germline V gene. The length of the CDR3 is 17 residues. Trimming cost V 3 bases and J 5 bases, with 23 bases left between them. CDR3: CASSLSRFSSTVHEQYF. DNA of the CDR3: TGTGCCAGCAGCTTGAGTAGGTTTAGCTCGACAGTCCACGAGCAGTACTTC.

The chain is built from TRBV4-3 and TRBJ1-2, with 7 bases fitting TRBD1. This CDR3 comprises 15 residues. Unmatched junction bases numbered 5, after V lost 0 bases and J lost 4 bases. Germline V lookup: CDR1 LGHNA, CDR2 YSLEER. The CDR3 DNA reads TGCGCCAGCAGCCAAGAACAGGGGATTTCCTATGGCTACACCTTC. Encoded protein: CASSQEQGISYGYTF.

V is TRBV30 and J is TRBJ2-7, with D tentatively TRBD2 (5 bases). Trimming removed 2 bases at V and 3 bases at J, with 14 bases between. Looked up from germline, CDR1 is GTSNPN and CDR2 is SVGIG (reference sequence). The CDR3 consists of 14 residues. The CDR3 bases are TGTGCCTGGAGTCCCGCCGGGATACACTACGAGCAGTACTTC. This gives the protein CAWSPAGIHYEQYF. Full variable domain (remainder filled in from reference TRBV30 and TRBJ2-7): SQTIHQWPATLVQPVGSPLSLECTVEGTSNPNLYWYRQAAGRGLQLLFYSVGIGQISSEVPQNLSASRPQDRQFILSSKKLLLSDSGFYLCAWSPAGIHYEQYFGPGTRLTVT.

As to this clone: The sample carries other DNA sequences with the same CDR3. This rearrangement joins TRBV6-5 to TRBJ2-7; 8 bases map to TRBD1. The CDR3 extends over 15 amino acids. Germline CDR1 MNHEY, CDR2 SVGAGI. Trimming took 6 bases from V and 4 from J; bases not matched to a gene: 11. The CDR3 loop is CASRPRDRGPYEQYF. The CDR3 DNA reads TGTGCCAGCAGACCCCGTGACAGGGGCCCATACGAGCAGTACTTC.

This clone was counted a single time. The chain combines TRBV7-2 with TRBJ2-7; 9 positions match TRBD1. The ends lost 4 bases at V and 6 bases at J; junction bases unmatched: 22. This CDR3 comprises 19 residues. The germline gives CDR1 SGHTA, CDR2 FQGNSA. The CDR3 protein is CASSSGGRGVGGQGGEQYF. The CDR3 DNA sequence: TGTGCCAGCAGCTCAGGTGGAAGAGGAGTGGGGGGACAGGGAGGCGAGCAGTACTTC.

The V gene is TRBV12-3 or TRBV12-4, the J gene TRBJ1-1; 10 bases agree with TRBD1. The V gene end was trimmed by 4 bases and the J gene end by 4 bases; junction bases not matched to a gene: 0. The CDR3 consists of 13 residues. As DNA, the CDR3 is TGTGCCAGCAGTTGGACAGGGGGCACTGAAGCTTTCTTT. It encodes CASSWTGGTEAFF.

This chain joins TRBV6-2 or TRBV6-3 and TRBJ2-3; perhaps TRBD2 as D (7 bases). This CDR3 spans 17 amino acids. Germline lookup yields CDR1 MNHEY and CDR2 SVGEGT. Trimming shortened V by 3 bases and J by 4 bases, and 20 bases separated the two germline ends. Here the CDR3 DNA reads TGTGCCAGCAGTTATCGCCGAGGGGGGGCGCCCCCAGATACGCAGTATTTT. It codes for CASSYRRGGAPPDTQYF.

J is TRBJ2-7 and V is TRBV7-8, with D tentatively TRBD1 (5 bases). Germline CDR1 is SGHVS and CDR2 is FQNEAQ. This CDR3 contains 14 residues. Trimming took off 1 base at V and 3 bases at J, with 10 bases between the two ends. The CDR3 DNA sequence: TGTGCCAGCAGCTTAGTCGGACAAGGCTACGAGCAGTACTTC. Amino acids: CASSLVGQGYEQYF.

The rearrangement joins TRBV5-1 to TRBJ1-1; 9 bases are shared with TRBD1. The germline V gene has CDR1 SGHRS and CDR2 YFSETQ. The CDR3 loop spans 16 amino acids. V lost 1 base, J lost 2 bases, and 6 bases stayed unmatched. In DNA, the CDR3 is TGCGCCAGCAGCTTGTGGACAGGGGAACTTAACACTGAAGCTTTCTTT. Translation gives CASSLWTGELNTEAFF.

The V gene is TRBV7-2, the J gene TRBJ2-7; TRBD1 agrees at 9 bases. Germline V lookup: CDR1 SGHTA, CDR2 FQGNSA. CDR3 length: 14 residues. The V gene end was trimmed by 4 bases and the J gene end by 7 bases; junction bases not matched to a gene: 8. CDR3 loop: CASSSLGQGWEQYF. CDR3 nucleotides: TGTGCCAGCAGCTCACTGGGACAGGGTTGGGAGCAGTACTTC.

V and J are TRBV2 and TRBJ2-1; the match to TRBD1 covers 7 bases. J was trimmed by 10 bases and V by 6 bases; bases with no gene match: 9. CDR1 SNHLY and CDR2 FYNNEI come from the germline V gene. The CDR3 contains 13 residues. The CDR3 loop reads CASSWTGQIEQFF. In nucleotides, the CDR3 is TGTGCCAGCAGCTGGACGGGACAGATCGAGCAGTTCTTC.

The chain is built from TRBV7-9 and TRBJ1-5, with D tentatively TRBD1 (5 bases). Germline CDR1 reads SEHNR; CDR2 reads FQNEAQ (reference sequence). V lost 5 bases, J lost 4 bases, and 12 bases lay in between. CDR3 size: 14 residues. The chain's CDR3 is CASSTGGRNQPQHF. CDR3 nucleotide sequence: TGTGCCAGCAGCACCGGGGGGAGGAATCAGCCCCAGCATTTT.

The genes are TRBV5-6 and TRBJ2-6; D not resolved. Trimming pared 1 base from V and 4 bases from J, leaving 9 bases between. The germline V gene encodes CDR1 SGHDT and CDR2 YYEEEE. The CDR3 covers 15 residues. CDR3 loop: CASSLMRAGANVLTF. The CDR3 nucleotides read TGTGCCAGCAGCTTGATGCGAGCGGGGGCCAACGTCCTGACTTTC.

The CDR3 region has the DNA TGTGCCAGCAGTTTATTTACCCTGGGGACAGAGAATAGCAATCAGCCCCAGCATTTT. It yields the protein CASSLFTLGTENSNQPQHF. The rearrangement joins TRBV28 to TRBJ1-5; 7 bases agree with TRBD1. Germline values: CDR1 MDHEN, CDR2 SYDVKM. The CDR3 is made up of 19 amino acids. Trimming removed 1 base from V and 0 bases from J; junction bases left unmatched: 12.

This clone was seen a single time. This chain uses TRBV6-5 with TRBJ1-1; perhaps TRBD1 as D (5 bases). The V and J ends lost 2 bases and 4 bases respectively, with 11 bases between them. The CDR3 runs 14 residues. CDR1 and CDR2 from the germline V gene are MNHEY and SVGAGI. The CDR3 coding sequence is TGTGCCAGCAGTTACCCGGGAGGGGCCACTGAAGCTTTCTTT. Protein product: CASSYPGGATEAFF.

The gene calls are TRBV7-9 and TRBJ2-7, with D perhaps TRBD1 (5 bases). Deletions cut 5 bases from V and 4 bases from J, with 12 bases between. Germline CDR1 and CDR2: SEHNR and FQNEAQ (reference sequence). The CDR3 runs 13 residues. CDR3 sequence reads: CASSQPQGYEQYF. The CDR3 DNA reads TGTGCCAGCAGCCAACCCCAGGGTTACGAGCAGTACTTC.

This sequence joins TRBV18 and TRBJ1-2; no reliable D call. The CDR3 runs 15 residues. CDR1 is KGHSH and CDR2 is LQKENI in the germline V gene. With 5 bases removed from V and 7 bases from J, the gap between germline ends came to 20 bases. CDR3 amino acids: CASSSRKDTGFGYTF. CDR3 in DNA: TGTGCCAGCTCATCTCGGAAAGACACGGGGTTTGGCTACACCTTC.

The V call is TRBV7-7, the J call TRBJ2-5; 7 nucleotides align to TRBD2. Germline CDR1 SSHAT, CDR2 FNYEAQ (reference sequence). CDR3 size: 16 residues. Losses at the gene ends were 1 base for V and 5 bases for J; bases not matched to a gene: 10. The CDR3 loop reads CASSLGVAGRLETQYF. For the CDR3, the DNA is TGTGCCAGCAGCTTAGGGGTAGCGGGCCGGTTGGAGACCCAGTACTTC.

The V and J genes are TRBV12-3 or TRBV12-4 and TRBJ1-2; D may be TRBD1 (5 bases). Deletions cut 7 bases from V and 4 bases from J, with 10 bases between. The CDR3 has 12 amino acids. The CDR3 sequence: CASTRGFYGYTF. The CDR3, as DNA: TGTGCCAGCACCCGGGGGTTCTATGGCTACACCTTC.

The rearrangement links TRBV5-1 to TRBJ1-4; no clear D. There are 14 residues in the CDR3. CDR1 is SGHRS, CDR2 YFSETQ, per germline. Trimming shortened V by 4 bases and J by 7 bases, and 14 bases separated the two germline ends. The CDR3 nucleotides read TGCGCCAGCAGCGATAGGACGGGGAGTGAAAAACTGTTTTTT. This gives the protein CASSDRTGSEKLFF.

V gene TRBV7-9 combines with J gene TRBJ2-7; possible D gene TRBD2, 6 bases. The germline V gene has CDR1 SEHNR and CDR2 FQNEAQ (reference sequence). The ends were cut back, 1 base at V and 2 bases at J, with 12 bases in the middle. The CDR3 length is 15 residues. The CDR3 nucleotides read TGTGCCAGCAGCTTAGTTCCGGGAGCTACCTACGAGCAGTACTTC. Its translation is CASSLVPGATYEQYF.

The chain combines TRBV7-9 with TRBJ2-3; 8 bases map to TRBD2. This CDR3 spans 15 amino acids. Germline V gene sequence: CDR1 SEHNR, CDR2 FQNEAQ (reference sequence). Unmatched junction bases numbered 11, after V lost 4 bases and J lost 8 bases. The CDR3 bases are TGTGCCAGCAGCTCCCTGGGCAGGGCGGGAGGTACGCAGTATTTT. Its protein is CASSSLGRAGGTQYF.

The rearrangement joins TRBV19 to TRBJ2-7; 8 nucleotides match TRBD1. Germline assignment: CDR1 LNHDA and CDR2 SQIVND (reference sequence). V lost 5 bases to trimming and J lost 6 bases; unmatched junction nucleotides: 6. This CDR3 has 13 residues. The CDR3 sequence: CASSVQGAVEQYF. Here the CDR3 DNA reads TGTGCCAGTAGTGTTCAGGGGGCGGTCGAGCAGTACTTC.

The gene calls are TRBV6-5 and TRBJ2-2; a possible D gene is TRBD2 (6 bases). Germline CDR1 and CDR2: MNHEY and SVGAGI. The V end lost 11 bases, the J end lost 0 bases, and 13 bases lay between the germline ends. The CDR3 extends over 14 amino acids. The CDR3 is CAGAGSSNTGELFF. In DNA form, the CDR3 reads TGTGCCGGGGCCGGGAGTTCGAACACCGGGGAGCTGTTTTTT.

The chain has TRBV3-1 (or the pseudogene TRBV3-2) and TRBJ1-2; D gene unclear. Germline CDR1 is LGHDT and CDR2 is YNNKEL (reference sequence). Trimming stripped 1 base from V and 4 bases from J, with 10 bases between. This CDR3 is built from 14 residues. CDR3 loop: CASSQVGVSYGYTF. The CDR3 nucleotides read TGTGCCAGCAGCCAAGTCGGAGTGAGCTATGGCTACACCTTC.